A selection of T cell receptor beta chains follows, all from one sample in a study of blood T cell repertoires in COVID-19. Profiled with immunoSEQ multiplex PCR; TCRdb holds only in-frame clones, not every one. Of 450,000 or so clones listed, 70% to 90% were seen once; the top ten hold around 0.92%. Sample: peripheral blood. These receptors were obtained from a man aged 18 to 29 with COVID-19, enrolled during active disease. The CDR3 runs from the conserved cysteine through the conserved F or W. Each record gives: D gene, J gene, V gene, clone size, CDR3 protein, CDR3 DNA. The D gene is left open where the match is weak. The listing skips clone size in some rows; elsewhere it reads once, few, many or a size class.

NA	TRBJ2-3	TRBV7-6	NA	CASSARLSAGTDTQYF	TGTGCCAGCAGCGCCCGTCTTAGCGCGGGCACAGATACGCAGTATTTT
TRBD2	TRBJ2-7	TRBV5-6	few	CASASQTSPTYEQYF	TGTGCCAGCGCATCTCAGACTAGCCCTACCTACGAGCAGTACTTC
NA	TRBJ2-7	TRBV12-3/TRBV12-4	NA	CASSPDSFGEQYF	TGTGCCAGCAGCCCAGACTCCTTCGGGGAGCAGTACTTC
TRBD2	TRBJ2-1	TRBV20-1	NA	CSASNLGDYRLYNEQFF	TGCAGTGCTAGTAATCTAGGGGACTACAGACTCTACAATGAGCAGTTCTTC
TRBD2	TRBJ2-3	TRBV7-6	NA	CASRSLAGAGTDTQYF	TGTGCCAGCAGGTCTTTAGCGGGGGCGGGTACAGATACGCAGTATTTT
NA	TRBJ1-1	TRBV7-8	NA	CASSFNKISEAFF	TGTGCCAGCAGCTTTAACAAGATCTCTGAAGCTTTCTTT
NA	TRBJ2-1	TRBV11-2	NA	CASSFTRGRLPHEQFF	TGTGCCAGCAGCTTTACAAGAGGTCGCCTCCCCCATGAGCAGTTCTTC
TRBD1	TRBJ1-2	TRBV30	NA	CAWQGETGLDYGYTF	TGTGCCTGGCAGGGGGAGACAGGGCTTGACTATGGCTACACCTTC
NA	TRBJ2-1	TRBV7-9	NA	CASSRTTARSGYNEQFF	TGTGCCAGCAGCCGTACAACAGCGCGCTCGGGGTACAATGAGCAGTTCTTC
NA	TRBJ1-5	TRBV6-5	once	CASSYGGNQPQHF	TGTGCCAGCAGTTACGGGGGGAATCAGCCCCAGCATTTT
TRBD2	TRBJ2-5	TRBV25-1	NA	CASSDHRGGPSRKKTQYF	TGTGCCAGCAGTGATCACCGGGGGGGGCCAAGCAGGAAAAAGACCCAGTACTTC
TRBD2	TRBJ2-7	TRBV10-3	NA	CAISRLAGVGEQYF	TGTGCCATCAGTAGACTAGCGGGAGTGGGGGAGCAGTACTTC
TRBD2	TRBJ2-2	TRBV12-5	NA	CASGFGTSGRAGELFF	TGTGCTAGTGGTTTCGGGACTAGCGGGAGGGCCGGGGAGCTGTTTTTT
TRBD1	TRBJ1-1	TRBV2	NA	CASSAQGQGWGAFF	TGTGCCAGCAGTGCCCAGGGACAGGGGTGGGGAGCTTTCTTT
NA	TRBJ2-5	TRBV4-1	NA	CASSQVGGQETQYF	TGCGCCAGCAGCCAAGTGGGGGGCCAAGAGACCCAGTACTTC
NA	TRBJ1-6	TRBV3-1/TRBV3-2	NA	CASSRGPTPLHF	TGTGCCAGCAGCCGAGGTCCTACACCCCTCCACTTT
TRBD1	TRBJ1-3	TRBV2	many	CASSETNRGRYF	TGTGCCAGCAGTGAAACGAACAGGGGGAGATATTTT
TRBD1	TRBJ1-6	TRBV13	NA	CASSTGQGLSPLHF	TGTGCCAGCAGCACTGGACAGGGGTTATCACCCCTCCACTTT
TRBD1	TRBJ1-1	TRBV7-9	NA	CASSPTGAQEAFF	TGTGCCAGCAGCCCTACAGGGGCGCAAGAAGCTTTCTTT
NA	TRBJ1-1	TRBV29-1	NA	CSSRGGPNTEAFF	TGCAGCTCCCGGGGAGGGCCTAACACTGAAGCTTTCTTT
TRBD2	TRBJ2-3	TRBV27	NA	CASSFLGLAGVSSTDTQYF	TGTGCCAGCAGTTTCCTAGGACTAGCGGGGGTTTCGAGCACAGATACGCAGTATTTT
TRBD1	TRBJ1-3	TRBV7-9	NA	CASRDRGAGNTIYF	TGTGCCAGCAGGGACAGGGGAGCTGGAAACACCATATATTTT
TRBD1	TRBJ1-5	TRBV19	NA	CASSVMDRGGSQPQHF	TGTGCCAGTAGTGTTATGGACAGGGGAGGGAGTCAGCCCCAGCATTTT
TRBD2	TRBJ2-1	TRBV9	NA	CASSAISTSDGEQFF	TGTGCCAGCAGCGCTATCTCGACTAGCGATGGTGAGCAGTTCTTC
NA	TRBJ2-1	TRBV9	once	CASSVGGGVEQFF	TGTGCCAGCAGCGTAGGCGGGGGCGTTGAGCAGTTCTTC
TRBD1	TRBJ2-3	TRBV5-1	NA	CASSFTGQGTPTSTDTQYF	TGCGCCAGCAGCTTTACGGGACAGGGGACGCCGACTAGCACAGATACGCAGTATTTT
NA	TRBJ2-1	TRBV5-1	once	CASSLSYRVYNEQFF	TGCGCCAGCAGCTTATCTTACAGGGTCTACAATGAGCAGTTCTTC
TRBD2	TRBJ2-7	TRBV6-6	NA	CASSLAGGTYEQYF	TGTGCCAGCAGTCTAGCGGGAGGGACCTACGAGCAGTACTTC
TRBD1	TRBJ1-2	TRBV5-1	NA	CASSFGDRGVNYGYTF	TGCGCCAGCAGCTTTGGAGACAGGGGGGTCAACTATGGCTACACCTTC
NA	TRBJ1-5	TRBV5-1	NA	CASSTGESRQPQHF	TGCGCCAGCAGCACCGGGGAGAGTCGTCAGCCCCAGCATTTT
NA	TRBJ2-1	TRBV2	NA	CASSEGHRRGNEQFF	TGTGCCAGCAGTGAGGGGCACCGCAGGGGCAATGAGCAGTTCTTC
NA	TRBJ1-2	TRBV18	NA	CASSPDGGGYGYTF	TGTGCCAGCTCACCCGACGGGGGGGGCTATGGCTACACCTTC
TRBD2	TRBJ2-3	TRBV7-9	NA	CASSLGTSGITDTQYF	TGTGCCAGCAGCTTAGGGACTAGCGGTATCACAGATACGCAGTATTTT
NA	TRBJ2-3	TRBV7-9	NA	CASSLGASTDTQYF	TGTGCCAGCAGCTTAGGGGCGAGCACAGATACGCAGTATTTT
TRBD2	TRBJ2-1	TRBV30	NA	CAWSPGLAGVRNEQFF	TGTGCCTGGAGTCCCGGACTAGCGGGAGTGAGGAATGAGCAGTTCTTC
NA	TRBJ2-3	TRBV6-5	once	CASTLGARTDTQYF	TGTGCCAGCACCCTAGGGGCCCGCACAGATACGCAGTATTTT
TRBD2	TRBJ2-5	TRBV29-1	NA	CSVATFEVAGAETQYF	TGCAGCGTAGCTACCTTTGAGGTAGCGGGAGCGGAGACCCAGTACTTC
NA	TRBJ2-3	TRBV24-1	NA	CATRRTVGLFCTDTQYF	TGTGCCACCAGAAGGACAGTCGGTCTGTTCTGCACAGATACGCAGTATTTT
TRBD2	TRBJ2-2	TRBV27	NA	CAIRTSGSSGTGELFF	TGTGCCATCCGGACTAGCGGGAGTTCGGGCACCGGGGAGCTGTTTTTT
TRBD2	TRBJ2-7	TRBV4-1	NA	CASSQDSGGSYEQYF	TGCGCCAGCAGCCAAGATTCGGGGGGGTCCTACGAGCAGTACTTC
NA	TRBJ1-1	TRBV7-9	once	CASSFPGNTEAFF	TGTGCCAGCAGCTTCCCGGGTAACACTGAAGCTTTCTTT
TRBD2	TRBJ2-3	TRBV29-1	NA	CSVESGRGSTDTQYF	TGCAGCGTTGAATCTGGGAGGGGCAGCACAGATACGCAGTATTTT
NA	TRBJ1-6	TRBV21-1	many	CASSNRGQAKWNSPLHF	TGTGCCAGCAGCAACAGGGGGCAGGCAAAGTGGAATTCACCCCTCCACTTT
NA	TRBJ1-5	TRBV2	NA	CASSRVGNQPQHF	TGTGCCAGCAGCAGGGTAGGCAATCAGCCCCAGCATTTT
NA	TRBJ1-2	TRBV5-4	NA	CASSLVPREDYTF	TGTGCCAGCAGCTTGGTTCCCAGGGAAGACTACACCTTC
TRBD1	TRBJ2-7	TRBV11-2	once	CASTPVRDRGSYEQYF	TGTGCCAGCACCCCAGTCCGGGACAGGGGTTCCTACGAGCAGTACTTC
TRBD1	TRBJ1-2	TRBV6-5	NA	CASTRTGIDYGYTF	TGTGCCAGCACCCGGACAGGGATTGACTATGGCTACACCTTC